Given below is one TCR beta chain in context. Its cognate antigen is unknown. With 60 Vbeta and 13 Jbeta primers, the PCR was carried out. Sequencing was performed with immunoSEQ multiplex PCR; in TCRdb, only in-frame clones are kept and a portion is missing. The sample includes roughly 150,000 clones. This sample is drawn from a study of cytomegalovirus exposure and HLA in healthy donors. Study summary: Of over 350 genotyped donors, roughly 76% grouped in the Caucasian-associated ancestry cluster.

Study-level results: A list of roughly 180 TCR beta chains associated with cytomegalovirus was given.

CDR3 length: 14 amino acids. V trimming: 4 bases; J trimming: 4 bases; junction bases outside the gene matches: 7. In germline, CDR1 is SGHRS, CDR2 YFSETQ. The material sequenced was PBMCs. This receptor was identified in a woman between 50 and 59 years old in good health and CMV-seronegative. This chain uses TRBV5-1 with TRBJ1-2; TRBD1 aligns across 7 bases. The CDR3 DNA reads as TGCGCCAGCAGCACGGGACAGTTGAGCTATGGCTACACCTTC. Protein sequence: CASSTGQLSYGYTF.